The 22 T cell receptor beta chains presented below share a single source sample, sequenced in a study of CD8+ T cells in alopecia areata. Sequencing used cDNA as its template, made by extracting RNA and reverse transcribing it. Using immunoSEQ multiplex PCR, the repertoire was profiled, and TCRdb retains in-frame clones only, with some absent. The repertoire holds under 250,000 clones, with more than 45% as singletons. Material: CD4+ T cells sorted from blood, obtained at week 0. The receptor source for this set is a human donor with alopecia areata.

V is TRBV27 and J is TRBJ1-2, with TRBD1 matching 9 bases. With V trimmed by 5 bases and J by 13 bases, 14 bases remained unmatched. This CDR3 has 14 amino acids. Germline V gives CDR1 MNHEY, CDR2 SMNVEV (reference sequence). Written as DNA, the CDR3 is TGTGCCAGCAGTCGAACCGGGACAGGGAACCGAGTCACCTTC. Its translation: CASSRTGTGNRVTF.

This rearrangement joins TRBV9 to TRBJ2-7, with D possibly TRBD2 on 6 matching bases. The CDR3 sequence is 15 residues long. V shed 3 bases and J shed 4 bases, with 17 bases lying between them. Germline CDR1 is SGDLS and CDR2 is YYNGEE. The CDR3 DNA is TGTGCCAGCAGCGCGCCCGGACGGGAGAGATACGAGCAGTACTTC. Translation: CASSAPGRERYEQYF.

This clone came up a few times. The chain employs TRBV29-1 and TRBJ2-4; TRBD1 is a possible D gene (6 bases). The V end was cut by 4 bases, the J end by 0 bases, with 10 bases between. The CDR3 extends over 14 amino acids. Germline loops: CDR1 SQVTM, CDR2 ANQGSEA. CDR3 bases: TGCAGCGTTGGGACAGCGGTAGCCAAAAACATTCAGTACTTC. Protein: CSVGTAVAKNIQYF.

This sequence joins TRBV7-9 and TRBJ1-5; D ambiguous. CDR1 and CDR2 (germline): SEHNR, FQNEAQ (reference sequence). There are 13 residues in the CDR3. V lost 5 bases and J lost 3, with 8 bases in between. CDR3 loop: CASSRDLNQPQHF. The CDR3, as DNA: TGTGCCAGCAGCCGAGATCTCAATCAGCCCCAGCATTTT.

This clone was counted a few times. V and J are TRBV10-3 and TRBJ2-2, with 12 nucleotides matching TRBD2. The junction had 11 bases not matched to a gene; V was cut back by 7 bases and J by 8 bases. CDR3 length equals 16 residues. The germline CDR1 and CDR2 sequences are ENHRY and SYGVKD. The CDR3 sequence is CAITRGLAGLEGELFF. The DNA of the CDR3 is TGTGCCATCACCCGAGGACTAGCGGGATTAGAAGGGGAGCTGTTTTTT.

In its sample, this clone was seen a few times. The V gene is TRBV20-1, the J gene TRBJ2-5; D not certain. V lost 7 bases and J 2 bases, leaving 8 bases between the germline ends. Germline values: CDR1 DFQATT, CDR2 SNEGSKA (reference sequence). The CDR3 length is 11 residues. In DNA form, the CDR3 reads TGCAGTGGGATCTTGCAAGAGACCCAGTACTTC. As protein: CSGILQETQYF.

V is TRBV9 and J is TRBJ2-6; D remains unclear. The germline V and J ends were trimmed by 4 bases and 0 bases, with 11 bases remaining between them. The V gene's germline CDR1 is SGDLS and CDR2 YYNGEE. The CDR3 is 16 amino acids. The DNA of the CDR3 is TGTGCCAGCAGCCTTGGACCGACCTCTGGGGCCAACGTCCTGACTTTC. It is translated as CASSLGPTSGANVLTF.

The chain recombines TRBV30 with TRBJ2-1, with D possibly being TRBD1 (6 bases). This CDR3 is built from 15 residues. The V gene's germline CDR1 is GTSNPN and CDR2 SVGIG (reference sequence). V dropped 0 bases and J dropped 4 bases, with 13 bases sitting between them. The CDR3 coding sequence is TGTGCCTGGAGTGTAAAAGGACAGTTATACAATGAGCAGTTCTTC. This translates into CAWSVKGQLYNEQFF.

This clone was counted a few times. This sequence joins TRBV4-1 and TRBJ1-5; unclear D gene. V was trimmed by 0 bases and J by 7 bases, leaving 10 bases between them. Germline V gene sequence: CDR1 MGHRA, CDR2 YSYEKL. This CDR3 is built from 14 residues. The CDR3: CASSQEYGGQPQHF. The CDR3 DNA reads as TGCGCCAGCAGCCAAGAATACGGCGGCCAGCCCCAGCATTTT.

This clone came up a few times. The chain employs TRBV5-1 and TRBJ2-5; the D is unclear. V was pared by 2 bases and J by 2 bases, with 7 bases between. This CDR3 region has 13 residues. Germline V CDR1 and CDR2: SGHRS, YFSETQ. The CDR3 DNA is TGCGCCAGCAGCTTTGGCGTACAAGAGACCCAGTACTTC. It yields the protein CASSFGVQETQYF.

The genes are TRBV30 and TRBJ2-3; D gene unclear. Per the germline V gene, CDR1 is GTSNPN and CDR2 is SVGIG (reference sequence). Trimming took 4 bases from V and 4 from J, leaving 12 bases between them. The CDR3 covers 13 residues. The CDR3 loop reads CAWKAPRPDTQYF. For the CDR3, the DNA is TGTGCCTGGAAGGCCCCTCGCCCAGATACGCAGTATTTT.

The gene calls are TRBV2 and TRBJ2-7, with 11 bases matching TRBD1. CDR1 and CDR2 from the germline V gene are SNHLY and FYNNEI. The V gene end was trimmed by 9 bases and the J gene end by 2 bases; junction bases not matched to a gene: 0. The CDR3 length is 12 residues. In DNA form, the CDR3 reads TGTGCCAGGGGACAGGGGGCCTACGAGCAGTACTTC. Translated: CARGQGAYEQYF.

This clone occurred once. CDR3: CASRTTGGDNYGYTF. In nucleotides, the CDR3 is TGTGCCAGCAGAACAACAGGGGGGGACAACTATGGCTACACCTTC. This chain links TRBV6-6 with TRBJ1-2; 8 bases map to TRBD1. Germline-derived CDR1 and CDR2 are MNHNY and SVGAGI (reference sequence). V shed 6 bases and J 2 bases; nucleotides not matched to a gene: 8. The CDR3 spans 15 residues.

About this clone itself: This specimen includes other DNA sequences encoding the same CDR3. The gene calls are TRBV29-1 and TRBJ1-1; no reliable D call. Trimming removed 1 base at V and 1 base at J, with 7 bases between. CDR1 and CDR2 (germline): SQVTM, ANQGSEA. This CDR3 is 13 amino acids long. This CDR3 reads CSVEGRQNTEAFF. DNA of the CDR3: TGCAGCGTTGAAGGCAGACAGAACACTGAAGCTTTCTTT.

The genes are TRBV7-3 and TRBJ1-1; D not resolved. The CDR3 sequence is 13 residues long. CDR1 is SGHTA, CDR2 FQGTGA, per germline. V gave up 6 bases and J gave up 4 bases, with 12 bases separating them. The CDR3 DNA follows: TGTGCCAGCAGTTCAAACATAGTCACTGAAGCTTTCTTT. As protein: CASSSNIVTEAFF.

This clone turned up a few times. J is TRBJ1-1 and V is TRBV5-1; D is perhaps TRBD1 (6 bases). Between the trimmed V and J ends, which lost 0 bases and 4 bases, there was a span of 7 bases. Per the germline V gene, CDR1 is SGHRS and CDR2 is YFSETQ. This CDR3 comprises 13 residues. CDR3 in DNA: TGCGCCAGCAGCTTGGAGGGGGGCACTGAAGCTTTCTTT. Protein sequence: CASSLEGGTEAFF.

This chain connects TRBV19 to TRBJ1-5; D is unresolved. The length of the CDR3 is 15 residues. V dropped 3 bases and J dropped 3 bases, with 12 bases sitting between them. The V gene's germline CDR1 is LNHDA and CDR2 SQIVND (reference sequence). CDR3 nucleotides: TGTGCCAGTAGTATGAAACAGAGCAACAATCAGCCCCAGCATTTT. It codes for CASSMKQSNNQPQHF.

V gene TRBV29-1 combines with J gene TRBJ2-3; D unclear. The CDR3 sequence is 11 residues long. Looked up from germline, CDR1 is SQVTM and CDR2 is ANQGSEA. The ends were cut back, 6 bases at V and 2 bases at J, with 6 bases in the middle. The CDR3 reads CSVSFTDTQYF. The CDR3, as DNA: TGCAGCGTCTCCTTCACAGATACGCAGTATTTT.

This clone appeared once. The DNA for the CDR3 is TGTGCCAGCAGTGCGACAGGGGGGAATTCACCCCTCCACTTT. Protein sequence: CASSATGGNSPLHF. V is TRBV25-1 and J is TRBJ1-6; 9 bases match TRBD1. V dropped 4 bases and J dropped 7; count of bases not matched to a gene: 2. Germline loops: CDR1 MGHDK, CDR2 SYGVNS. This CDR3 is built from 14 residues.

This chain connects TRBV19 to TRBJ2-3, with D possibly TRBD2 on 5 matching bases. Germline CDR1 and CDR2: LNHDA and SQIVND (reference sequence). CDR3 length equals 15 residues. V was shortened by 5 bases and J by 1 base, with 13 bases between the two germline ends. CDR3 nucleotides: TGTGCCAGTAGTCTTGAGGGTCGAGGCACAGATACGCAGTATTTT. This translates into CASSLEGRGTDTQYF.

A few counts support this clone. The chain employs TRBV27 and TRBJ1-2; a possible D gene is TRBD1 (5 bases). The V end lost 5 bases, the J end lost 8 bases, and 18 bases lay between the germline ends. CDR1 and CDR2 from the germline V gene are MNHEY and SMNVEV (reference sequence). The CDR3 has 14 residues. In nucleotides, the CDR3 is TGTGCCAGCAGTCCACAGGCCGGACGCTGGGGCTACACCTTC. This translates into CASSPQAGRWGYTF.

This chain uses TRBV6-5 with TRBJ2-5, with 8 bases fitting TRBD2. Germline V gene data show CDR1 as MNHEY and CDR2 as SVGAGI. The CDR3 consists of 14 residues. V shed 6 bases, J shed 2 bases, and the junction held 5 bases outside the gene matches. CDR3 sequence reads: CASRIAGRQETQYF. CDR3 DNA sequence: TGTGCCAGCAGAATAGCGGGAAGGCAAGAGACCCAGTACTTC.